This T cell receptor (beta chain) was captured by sequencing in a study of T cell responses to AZD1222 COVID-19 vaccine. The CDR3 consists of 12 residues. Unmatched junction bases numbered 5, after V lost 9 bases and J lost 7 bases. As for this clone: Its matching antigen is unknown.

Study conclusions and caveats: The study found vaccine-associated CD4 TCRs spanning spike, dominant at 160-218 and 743-854. Donors were mostly white British, more females; clonal diversity possibly underestimated.

Doses given second, at about 4 or about 12 weeks, were pooled. TCRdb's copy holds only in-frame clones and misses some; the assay was immunoSEQ multiplex PCR. The table lists about 140,000 clones, over 80% of them singletons. V and J are TRBV12-3 or TRBV12-4 and TRBJ2-2; 7 nucleotides line up with TRBD2. This TCR was recovered from an adult who received the AZD1222 COVID-19 vaccine. The sequencing here drew on peripheral blood, taken 28 days after the second AZD1222 dose. CDR3 protein: CASRLASGELFF. The CDR3 DNA follows: TGTGCCAGTAGACTAGCCAGCGGGGAGCTGTTTTTT.